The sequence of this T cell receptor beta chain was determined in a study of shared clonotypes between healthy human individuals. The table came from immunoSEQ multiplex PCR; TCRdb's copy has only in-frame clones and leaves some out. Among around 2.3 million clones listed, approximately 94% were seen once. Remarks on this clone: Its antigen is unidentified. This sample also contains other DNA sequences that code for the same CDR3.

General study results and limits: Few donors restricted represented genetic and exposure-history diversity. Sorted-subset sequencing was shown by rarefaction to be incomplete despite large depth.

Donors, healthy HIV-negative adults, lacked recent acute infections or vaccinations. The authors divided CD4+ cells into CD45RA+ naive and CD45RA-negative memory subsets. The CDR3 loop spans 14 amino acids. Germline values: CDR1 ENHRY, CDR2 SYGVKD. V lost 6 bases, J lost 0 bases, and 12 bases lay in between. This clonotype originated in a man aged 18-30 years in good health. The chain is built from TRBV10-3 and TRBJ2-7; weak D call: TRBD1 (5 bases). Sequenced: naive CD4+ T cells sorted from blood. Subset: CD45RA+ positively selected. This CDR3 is CAIRFGQGSYEQYF. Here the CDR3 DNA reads TGTGCCATCAGATTTGGGCAGGGCTCCTACGAGCAGTACTTC.